This TCR beta chain was observed in a study of cytomegalovirus exposure and HLA in healthy donors. On the study more broadly: A preliminary data release comprised tens of millions of unique TCRs obtained from HLA-typed donors. Whole-study findings and limits: An analysis done earlier found most TCR beta V segments productive about 90% or about 30% of the time. Presence/absence analyses assumed roughly uniform sequencing depth across donors.

The CDR3 contains 16 residues. Germline CDR1 SGHNT, CDR2 YYREEE (reference sequence). Germline trimming cut 1 base from V and 7 bases from J; bases unmatched to any gene: 9. The PCR used 60 Vbeta and 13 Jbeta primers. Only in-frame clones appear in the TCRdb table, and some are missing; sequencing was by immunoSEQ multiplex PCR. Among some 140,000 clones listed, 65% to 80% were seen once. Notes on this clone: Antigen: not known.

The chain is built from TRBV5-4 and TRBJ2-2, with 8 bases identical to TRBD2. The TCR comes from a human donor in good health. The sequencing sample was made of PBMCs. The CDR3 nucleotides are TGTGCCAGCAGCTTGTTCGGGAGGGGTTTGGGCGGGGAGCTGTTTTTT. Its protein is CASSLFGRGLGGELFF.